This entry features one TCR beta chain sequence. This CDR3 region has 16 residues. V gave up 0 bases and J gave up 4 bases; unmatched junction bases: 8. Germline CDR1 and CDR2: SGHRS and YFSETQ. The sample comes from a study of cytomegalovirus exposure and HLA in healthy donors. Method: immunoSEQ multiplex PCR; TCRdb's copy keeps in-frame clones and lacks some. The table lists 200,000 or so clones, roughly 82% of them singletons. This chain links TRBV5-1 with TRBJ2-5; the match to TRBD2 covers 8 bases. The material sequenced was PBMCs. The sequence was obtained from a young man in good health and CMV-seropositive. This CDR3 reads CASSLEGIGRGETQYF. The CDR3 DNA follows: TGCGCCAGCAGCTTGGAAGGTATCGGGAGGGGAGAGACCCAGTACTTC.